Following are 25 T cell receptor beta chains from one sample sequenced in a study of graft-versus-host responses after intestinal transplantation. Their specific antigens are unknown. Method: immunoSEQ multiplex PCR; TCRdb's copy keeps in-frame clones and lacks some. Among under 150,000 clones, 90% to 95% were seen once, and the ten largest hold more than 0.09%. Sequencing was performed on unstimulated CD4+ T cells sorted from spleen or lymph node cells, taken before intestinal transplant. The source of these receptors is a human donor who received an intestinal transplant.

CDR3 region: CASKSPTPTEAFF. The CDR3 nucleotides are TGTGCCAGCAAATCTCCAACCCCGACTGAAGCTTTCTTT. The rearrangement joins TRBV6-6 to TRBJ1-1; D gene unclear. The germline V gene encodes CDR1 MNHNY and CDR2 SVGAGI (reference sequence). With 7 bases removed from V and 5 bases from J, the gap between germline ends came to 14 bases. The length of the CDR3 is 13 residues.

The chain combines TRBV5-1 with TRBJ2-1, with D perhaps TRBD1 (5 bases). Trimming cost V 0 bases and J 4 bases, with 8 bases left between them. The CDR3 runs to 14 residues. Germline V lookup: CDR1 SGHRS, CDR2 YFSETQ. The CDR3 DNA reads TGCGCCAGCAGCTTGGAGGGGCTATACAATGAGCAGTTCTTC. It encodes CASSLEGLYNEQFF.

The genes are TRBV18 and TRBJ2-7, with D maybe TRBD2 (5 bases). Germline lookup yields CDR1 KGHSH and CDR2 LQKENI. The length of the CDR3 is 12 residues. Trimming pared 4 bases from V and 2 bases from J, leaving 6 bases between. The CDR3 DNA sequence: TGTGCCAGCTCACTGGGAGCCTACGAGCAGTACTTC. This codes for CASSLGAYEQYF.

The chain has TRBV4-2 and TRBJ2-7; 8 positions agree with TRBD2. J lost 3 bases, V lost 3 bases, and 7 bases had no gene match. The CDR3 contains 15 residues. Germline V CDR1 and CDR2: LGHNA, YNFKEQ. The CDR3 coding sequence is TGTGCCAGCAGCCAGCTTAGCGGGACCCACTACGAGCAGTACTTC. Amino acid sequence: CASSQLSGTHYEQYF.

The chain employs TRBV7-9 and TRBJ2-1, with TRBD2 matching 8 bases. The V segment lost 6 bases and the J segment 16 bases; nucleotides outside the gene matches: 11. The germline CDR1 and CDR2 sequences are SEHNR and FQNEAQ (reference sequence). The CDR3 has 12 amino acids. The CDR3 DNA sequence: TGTGCCAGCAGTCGTCCCGGGACTAGTCATTTCTTC. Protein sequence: CASSRPGTSHFF.

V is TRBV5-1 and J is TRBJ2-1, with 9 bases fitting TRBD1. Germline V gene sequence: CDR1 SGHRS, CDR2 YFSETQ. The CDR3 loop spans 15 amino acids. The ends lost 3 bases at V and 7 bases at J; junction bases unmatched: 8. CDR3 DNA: TGCGCCAGCAGCTCTGGTGGACAGGGGTGGAATGAGCAGTTCTTC. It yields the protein CASSSGGQGWNEQFF.

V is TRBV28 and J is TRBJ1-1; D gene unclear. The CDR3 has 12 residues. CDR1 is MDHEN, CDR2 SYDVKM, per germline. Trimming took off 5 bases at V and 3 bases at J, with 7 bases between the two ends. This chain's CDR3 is CASSATYTEAFF. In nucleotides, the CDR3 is TGTGCCAGCAGTGCGACCTACACTGAAGCTTTCTTT. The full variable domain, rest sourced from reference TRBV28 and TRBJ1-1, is DVKVTQSSRYLVKRTGEKVFLECVQDMDHENMFWYRQDPGLGLRLIYFSYDVKMKEKGDIPEGYSVSREKKERFSLILESASTNQTSMYLCASSATYTEAFFGQGTRLTVV.

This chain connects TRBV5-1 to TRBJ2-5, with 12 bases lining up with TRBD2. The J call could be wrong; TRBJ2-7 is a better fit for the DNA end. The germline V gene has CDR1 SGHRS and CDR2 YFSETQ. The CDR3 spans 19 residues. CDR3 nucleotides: TGCGCCAGCAGCAGGGGACTAGCGGGTCCGTCCCGGGGGGTCCACGAGCAGTACTTC. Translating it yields CASSRGLAGPSRGVHEQYF.

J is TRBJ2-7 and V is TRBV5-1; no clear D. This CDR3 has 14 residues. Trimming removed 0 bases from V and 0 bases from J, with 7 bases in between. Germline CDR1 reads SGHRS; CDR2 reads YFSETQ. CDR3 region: CASSLGGNSYEQYF. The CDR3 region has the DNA TGCGCCAGCAGCTTGGGCGGCAACTCCTACGAGCAGTACTTC.

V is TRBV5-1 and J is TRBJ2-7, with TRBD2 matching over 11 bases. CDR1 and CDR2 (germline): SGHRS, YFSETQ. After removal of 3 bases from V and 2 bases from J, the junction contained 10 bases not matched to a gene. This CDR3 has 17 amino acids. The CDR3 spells CASSSLAGGPTAYEQYF. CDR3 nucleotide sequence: TGCGCCAGCAGCTCCCTAGCGGGAGGCCCTACAGCCTACGAGCAGTACTTC.

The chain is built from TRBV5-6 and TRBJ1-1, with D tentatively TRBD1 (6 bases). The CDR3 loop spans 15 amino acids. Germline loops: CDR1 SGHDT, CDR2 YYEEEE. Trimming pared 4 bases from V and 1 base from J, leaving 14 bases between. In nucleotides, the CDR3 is TGTGCCAGCAGCGGCGGGGGCAGCAGGAACACTGAAGCTTTCTTT. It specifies CASSGGGSRNTEAFF.

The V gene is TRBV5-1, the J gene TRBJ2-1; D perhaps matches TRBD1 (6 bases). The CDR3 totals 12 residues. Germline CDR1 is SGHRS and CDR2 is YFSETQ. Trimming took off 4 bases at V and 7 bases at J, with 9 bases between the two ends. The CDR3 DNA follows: TGCGCCAGCAGCCCAGGGGAAAATGAGCAGTTCTTC. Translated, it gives CASSPGENEQFF.

This chain's CDR3 is CASRDRGLSNTEAFF. DNA for the CDR3: TGTGCCAGCCGGGACAGGGGACTCTCGAACACTGAAGCTTTCTTT. The chain carries TRBV19 and TRBJ1-1; 10 positions match TRBD1. V gave up 9 bases and J gave up 1 base; unmatched junction bases: 8. This CDR3 is 15 amino acids long. Germline lookup yields CDR1 LNHDA and CDR2 SQIVND (reference sequence). Full variable domain (outside the CDR3, taken from reference TRBV19 and TRBJ1-1): DGGITQSPKYLFRKEGQNVTLSCEQNLNHDAMYWYRQDPGQGLRLIYYSQIVNDFQKGDIAEGYSVSREKKESFPLTVTSAQKNPTAFYLCASRDRGLSNTEAFFGQGTRLTVV.

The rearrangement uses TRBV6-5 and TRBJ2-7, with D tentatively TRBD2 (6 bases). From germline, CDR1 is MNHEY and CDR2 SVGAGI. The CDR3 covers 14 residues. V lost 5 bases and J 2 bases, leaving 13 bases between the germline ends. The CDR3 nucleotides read TGTGCCAGCAGTGGCGGGACTTTTCCCTACGAGCAGTACTTC. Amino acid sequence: CASSGGTFPYEQYF.

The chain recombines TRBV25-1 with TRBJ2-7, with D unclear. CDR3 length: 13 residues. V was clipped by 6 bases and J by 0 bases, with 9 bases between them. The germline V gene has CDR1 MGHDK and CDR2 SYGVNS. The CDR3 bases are TGTGCCAGCAGGGGGTATTCCTCCTACGAGCAGTACTTC. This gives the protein CASRGYSSYEQYF.

Here the CDR3 reads CASSIVGGANEQFF. CDR3 DNA sequence: TGTGCCAGTAGTATAGTAGGAGGAGCTAATGAGCAGTTCTTC. The chain has TRBV19 and TRBJ2-1; tentative D call: TRBD2 (5 bases). V lost 1 base and J lost 7, with 11 bases in between. Germline V gene lookup returns CDR1 LNHDA and CDR2 SQIVND (reference sequence). The CDR3 is 14 amino acids.

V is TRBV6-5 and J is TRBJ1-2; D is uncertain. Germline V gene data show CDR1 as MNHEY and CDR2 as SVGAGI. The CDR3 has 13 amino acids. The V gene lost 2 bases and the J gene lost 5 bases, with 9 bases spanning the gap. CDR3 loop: CASSYKVKYGYTF. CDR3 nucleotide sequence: TGTGCCAGCAGTTACAAGGTCAAGTATGGCTACACCTTC.

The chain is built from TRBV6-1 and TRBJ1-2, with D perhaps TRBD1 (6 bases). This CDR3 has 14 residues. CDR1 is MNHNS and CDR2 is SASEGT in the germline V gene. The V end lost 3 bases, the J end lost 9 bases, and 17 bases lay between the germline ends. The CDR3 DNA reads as TGTGCCAGCAGTGAGAGTGTCAGGGGCGGTCGCTACACCTTC. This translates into CASSESVRGGRYTF.

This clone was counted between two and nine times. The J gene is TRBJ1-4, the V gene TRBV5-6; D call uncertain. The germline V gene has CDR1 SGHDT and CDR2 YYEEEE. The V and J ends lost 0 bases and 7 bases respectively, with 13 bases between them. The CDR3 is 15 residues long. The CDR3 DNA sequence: TGTGCCAGCAGCTTGGATCAGGCTGGGGTTGAAAAACTGTTTTTT. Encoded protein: CASSLDQAGVEKLFF.

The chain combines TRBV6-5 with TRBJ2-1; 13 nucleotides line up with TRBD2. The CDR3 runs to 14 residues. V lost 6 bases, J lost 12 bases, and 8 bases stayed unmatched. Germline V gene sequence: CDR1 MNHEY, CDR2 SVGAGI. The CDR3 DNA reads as TGTGCCAGCAGCCAGGGACTAGCGGGACCTCTGCAGTTCTTC. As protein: CASSQGLAGPLQFF.

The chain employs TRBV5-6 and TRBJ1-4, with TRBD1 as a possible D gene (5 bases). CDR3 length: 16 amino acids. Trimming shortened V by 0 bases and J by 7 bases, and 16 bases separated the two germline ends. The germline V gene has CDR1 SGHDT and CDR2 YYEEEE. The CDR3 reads CASSLAGGVAFEKLFF. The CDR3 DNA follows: TGTGCCAGCAGCTTGGCGGGGGGTGTCGCATTTGAAAAACTGTTTTTT.

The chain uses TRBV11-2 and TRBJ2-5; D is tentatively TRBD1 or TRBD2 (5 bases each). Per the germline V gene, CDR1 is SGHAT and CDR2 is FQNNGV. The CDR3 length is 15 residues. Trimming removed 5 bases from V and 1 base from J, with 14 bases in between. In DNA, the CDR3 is TGTGCCAGCAGCGGCCGGGACGGGTCCCAAGAGACCCAGTACTTC. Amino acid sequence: CASSGRDGSQETQYF.

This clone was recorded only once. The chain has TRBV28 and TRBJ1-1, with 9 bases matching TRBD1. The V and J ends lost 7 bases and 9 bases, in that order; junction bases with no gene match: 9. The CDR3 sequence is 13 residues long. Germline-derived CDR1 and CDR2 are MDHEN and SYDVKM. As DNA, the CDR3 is TGTGCCAGCACCGTCGCGGGACAGGGTAAAGCTTTCTTT. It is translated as CASTVAGQGKAFF.

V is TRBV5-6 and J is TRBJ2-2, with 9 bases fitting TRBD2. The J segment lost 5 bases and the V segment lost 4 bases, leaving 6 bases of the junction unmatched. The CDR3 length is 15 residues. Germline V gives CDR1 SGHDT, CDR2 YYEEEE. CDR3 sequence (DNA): TGTGCCAGCAGCCCACTAGCGGGTCTTACCGGGGAGCTGTTTTTT. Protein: CASSPLAGLTGELFF.

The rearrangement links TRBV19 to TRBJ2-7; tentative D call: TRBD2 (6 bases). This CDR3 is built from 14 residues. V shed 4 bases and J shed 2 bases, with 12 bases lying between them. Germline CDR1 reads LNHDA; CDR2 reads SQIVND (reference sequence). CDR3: CASSTGDRTYEQYF. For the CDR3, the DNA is TGTGCCAGTAGTACGGGGGACCGAACCTACGAGCAGTACTTC. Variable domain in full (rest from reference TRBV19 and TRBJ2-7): DGGITQSPKYLFRKEGQNVTLSCEQNLNHDAMYWYRQDPGQGLRLIYYSQIVNDFQKGDIAEGYSVSREKKESFPLTVTSAQKNPTAFYLCASSTGDRTYEQYFGPGTRLTVT.